Below, 23 T cell receptor beta chains from the same sample are listed, as sequenced in a study of blood T cells in healthy people across ages. Next came a second PCR, run for about 7 to 12 cycles, which used a sample-barcoded 5' primer along with a J-beta primer mix. MiXCR, run by TCRdb on the 5' RACE reads, gives a single entry per CDR3 protein. The top ten clones hold 13% of a sample with under 1,000,000 distinct CDR3 sequences, roughly 40% of them seen once. Sequenced sample: blood. The receptors come from a young man in good health.

This chain links TRBV4-1 with TRBJ1-5; D remains ambiguous. V lost 0 bases to trimming and J lost 9 bases, with 18 bases between them. The CDR3 has 16 residues. The germline CDR1 and CDR2 sequences are MGHRA and YSYEKL. CDR3 sequence (DNA): TGCGCCAGCAGCCAAGAATTTATGAGGAGCGGTAGGCCCCAGCATTTT. Its protein product is CASSQEFMRSGRPQHF.

The chain uses TRBV20-1 and TRBJ1-1; the D is unclear. V was cut by 3 bases and J by 8 bases, with 13 bases left in between. This CDR3 has 12 amino acids. The V gene's germline CDR1 is DFQATT and CDR2 SNEGSKA (reference sequence). DNA of the CDR3: TGCAGTGCTAGGGAGACCGGGAAAGAAGCTTTCTTT. Its protein is CSARETGKEAFF.

V gene TRBV29-1 combines with J gene TRBJ2-5, with 8 bases lining up with TRBD1. The germline V gene has CDR1 SQVTM and CDR2 ANQGSEA. The CDR3 has 12 residues. CDR3 sequence reads: CSNRGFQETQYF. CDR3 coding DNA: TGCAGTAACAGGGGGTTCCAAGAGACCCAGTACTTC.

A few counts support this clonotype. The chain recombines TRBV9 with TRBJ2-3, with D maybe TRBD1 (6 bases). This CDR3 contains 16 residues. V dropped 3 bases and J dropped 0 bases, with 14 bases sitting between them. Germline V gene sequence: CDR1 SGDLS, CDR2 YYNGEE. CDR3 nucleotide sequence: TGTGCCAGCAGCGCCTCCGGGACACCTAGCACAGATACGCAGTATTTT. This translates into CASSASGTPSTDTQYF.

The V gene is TRBV20-1, the J gene TRBJ1-5; D unresolved. There are 13 residues in the CDR3. CDR1 and CDR2 (germline): DFQATT, SNEGSKA (reference sequence). The germline V and J ends were trimmed by 0 bases and 7 bases, with 10 bases remaining between them. CDR3 sequence (DNA): TGCAGTGCTAGAGAAGGGAGCGAGCAGCCCCAGCATTTT. Protein product: CSAREGSEQPQHF.

This chain links TRBV11-2 with TRBJ1-3; 8 bases are a match to TRBD1. The CDR3 contains 20 residues. Germline V gene data show CDR1 as SGHAT and CDR2 as FQNNGV. Germline trimming cut 4 bases from V and 4 bases from J; bases unmatched to any gene: 21. CDR3 residues: CASSSPTGTGLERSGNTIYF. CDR3 in DNA: TGTGCCAGCAGCTCACCCACCGGGACAGGCCTGGAGAGATCCGGAAACACCATATATTTT.

The CDR3 DNA reads as TGTGCCAGCAGTTCAGGGACAGGGCGGGAGCAGTACTTC. It specifies CASSSGTGREQYF. The chain uses TRBV12-3 or TRBV12-4 and TRBJ2-7; 9 positions match TRBD1. This CDR3 region has 13 residues. The J segment lost 7 bases and the V segment lost 4 bases, leaving 5 bases of the junction unmatched.

The chain joins TRBV5-1 to TRBJ2-7, with 7 bases that match TRBD1. Germline V lookup: CDR1 SGHRS, CDR2 YFSETQ. V dropped 3 bases and J dropped 7; count of bases not matched to a gene: 10. CDR3 size: 14 residues. The CDR3 protein is CASSSRTTGSEQYF. CDR3 sequence (DNA): TGCGCCAGCAGCTCCCGGACGACAGGGTCGGAGCAGTACTTC.

The V gene is TRBV30, the J gene TRBJ1-1; possible D gene TRBD1, 6 bases. Trimming cost V 0 bases and J 5 bases, with 13 bases left between them. The CDR3 runs to 14 residues. Per germline, CDR1 GTSNPN and CDR2 SVGIG (reference sequence). The CDR3 nucleotides are TGTGCCTGGAGTGTACTAGGTACAGGGACTGAAGCTTTCTTT. This translates into CAWSVLGTGTEAFF. The whole variable domain, filled in from reference TRBV30 and TRBJ1-1, reads SQTIHQWPATLVQPVGSPLSLECTVEGTSNPNLYWYRQAAGRGLQLLFYSVGIGQISSEVPQNLSASRPQDRQFILSSKKLLLSDSGFYLCAWSVLGTGTEAFFGQGTRLTVV.

This clonotype was seen ten or more times. The V call is TRBV20-1, the J call TRBJ2-7; D perhaps matches TRBD1 (5 bases). Deletions cut 5 bases from V and 2 bases from J, with 16 bases between. CDR1 and CDR2 from the germline V gene are DFQATT and SNEGSKA (reference sequence). The CDR3 consists of 14 residues. The CDR3 loop reads CSAPKGFGPYEQYF. The DNA for the CDR3 is TGCAGTGCTCCCAAGGGGTTTGGCCCCTACGAGCAGTACTTC.

This chain connects TRBV20-1 to TRBJ2-2; D possibly corresponds to TRBD2 (5 bases). Germline assignment: CDR1 DFQATT and CDR2 SNEGSKA (reference sequence). The CDR3 runs 13 residues. V was clipped by 1 base and J by 8 bases, with 11 bases between them. The CDR3 nucleotides are TGCAGTGCTAGAGGCCTCGGCGGGGGGGAGCTGTTTTTT. Translating gives CSARGLGGGELFF.

The genes are TRBV13 and TRBJ1-2, with TRBD1 matching over 8 bases. V trimming: 5 bases; J trimming: 11 bases; junction bases outside the gene matches: 10. This CDR3 region has 13 residues. From germline, CDR1 is PRHDT and CDR2 FYEKMQ (reference sequence). CDR3 amino acids: CASSPRRDRGYTF. The CDR3 region has the DNA TGTGCCAGCAGCCCCCGGCGAGACAGGGGTTACACCTTC.

In this sample, this clonotype turned up many times. The rearrangement joins TRBV20-1 to TRBJ1-2, with 8 bases matching TRBD1. Germline loops: CDR1 DFQATT, CDR2 SNEGSKA (reference sequence). J was trimmed by 3 bases and V by 5 bases; bases with no gene match: 8. This CDR3 is 14 amino acids long. The CDR3 loop reads CSASLLTGDYGYTF. In DNA form, the CDR3 reads TGCAGTGCTTCCCTCCTGACAGGGGACTATGGCTACACCTTC.

The DNA for the CDR3 is TGCAGTGCCCAGGGACAGGGGATCAATCAGCCCCAGCATTTT. Amino acid sequence: CSAQGQGINQPQHF. The chain joins TRBV20-1 to TRBJ1-5, with 10 bases lining up with TRBD1. The junction had 5 bases not matched to a gene; V was cut back by 6 bases and J by 3 bases. The germline V gene has CDR1 DFQATT and CDR2 SNEGSKA (reference sequence). The CDR3 runs 14 residues.

J is TRBJ2-2 and V is TRBV2, with D unresolved. Trimming pared 3 bases from V and 4 bases from J, leaving 15 bases between. Germline V gives CDR1 SNHLY, CDR2 FYNNEI. The CDR3 has 16 residues. The CDR3 nucleotides read TGTGCCAGCAGTGAGGAAGGGCTTAGGGCCACCGGGGAGCTGTTTTTT. This gives the protein CASSEEGLRATGELFF.

With regard to this clonotype: A much larger clone is a single base away; this may be a read error. This CDR3 is missing its conserved last phenylalanine or tryptophan, likely due to a read error. The CDR3 DNA reads TGCGCCAGCAGCCCCGGGGCAGTTTCCCTACTAGGAGAGACCCAGTACTCC. Encoded protein: CASSPGAVSLLGETQYS. This chain links TRBV5-1 with TRBJ2-5; D is possibly TRBD1 or TRBD2 (5 bases each). This CDR3 has 17 amino acids. CDR1 and CDR2 (germline): SGHRS, YFSETQ. V was shortened by 4 bases and J by 4 bases, with 23 bases between the two germline ends.

The chain recombines TRBV5-1 with TRBJ2-1, with TRBD1 matching 10 bases. The CDR3 spans 14 residues. V shed 5 bases and J 10 bases; nucleotides not matched to a gene: 9. In germline, CDR1 is SGHRS, CDR2 YFSETQ. CDR3: CASRSDRGTKEQFF. The DNA of the CDR3 is TGCGCCAGCAGGTCGGACAGGGGGACCAAGGAGCAGTTCTTC.

The chain has TRBV6-5 and TRBJ2-6; 7 bases agree with TRBD1. This CDR3 has 16 amino acids. Per the germline V gene, CDR1 is MNHEY and CDR2 is SVGAGI. Losses at the gene ends were 6 bases for V and 2 bases for J; bases not matched to a gene: 7. The CDR3 nucleotides read TGTGCCAGCAGCGTTACAGGGGAAACTGGGGCCAACGTCCTGACTTTC. It encodes CASSVTGETGANVLTF.

The chain uses TRBV6-2 or TRBV6-3 and TRBJ2-3, with D perhaps TRBD1 or TRBD2 (5 bases each). CDR3 length equals 15 residues. With 3 bases removed from V and 6 bases from J, the gap between germline ends came to 16 bases. In germline, CDR1 is MNHEY, CDR2 SVGEGT. CDR3 in DNA: TGTGCCAGCAGTTATCGTAGGGACCGAGGGGATACGCAGTATTTT. Translating it yields CASSYRRDRGDTQYF.

This chain uses TRBV10-2 with TRBJ1-3; D unclear. CDR1 is WSHSY, CDR2 SAAADI, per germline. The V gene lost 0 bases and the J gene lost 8 bases, with 5 bases spanning the gap. The CDR3 is 12 residues long. CDR3 in DNA: TGCGCCAGCAGTGAGTCCGGGGACACCATATATTTT. It codes for CASSESGDTIYF.

This chain uses TRBV6-6 with TRBJ2-3; D not resolved. CDR1 and CDR2 (germline): MNHNY, SVGAGI (reference sequence). The CDR3 loop spans 13 amino acids. The V gene lost 6 bases and the J gene lost 2 bases, with 9 bases spanning the gap. The CDR3 sequence is CASRERDTDTQYF. Written as DNA, the CDR3 is TGTGCCAGCAGAGAAAGGGACACAGATACGCAGTATTTT.

This clonotype has just a few counts. The chain recombines TRBV4-2 with TRBJ2-2, with 9 bases that match TRBD2. V dropped 5 bases and J dropped 5; count of bases not matched to a gene: 6. This CDR3 spans 15 amino acids. Germline V gene data show CDR1 as LGHNA and CDR2 as YNFKEQ. CDR3 protein: CASSKTSGGTGELFF. CDR3 in DNA: TGTGCCAGCAGCAAGACTAGCGGAGGGACCGGGGAGCTGTTTTTT.

This clonotype was found a few times. The chain employs TRBV12-3 or TRBV12-4 and TRBJ2-1; a weak D match, TRBD1 (6 bases). The germline V and J ends were trimmed by 5 bases and 5 bases, with 19 bases remaining between them. This CDR3 spans 16 amino acids. The CDR3 DNA reads as TGTGCCAGCAGTACCACGGGACAAACCATTGACAATGAGCAGTTCTTC. This codes for CASSTTGQTIDNEQFF.